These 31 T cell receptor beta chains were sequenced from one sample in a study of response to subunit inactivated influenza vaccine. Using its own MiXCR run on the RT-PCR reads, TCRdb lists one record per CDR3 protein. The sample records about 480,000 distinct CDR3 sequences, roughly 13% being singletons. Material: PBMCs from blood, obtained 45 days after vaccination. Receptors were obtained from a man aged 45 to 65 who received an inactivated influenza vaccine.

The CDR3 region has the DNA TGTGCCAGCAGCGAATACGGGACAGGGACGTCGGAGACCCAGTACTTC. Its translation: CASSEYGTGTSETQYF. The chain joins TRBV7-9 to TRBJ2-5; TRBD1 matches at 9 bases. Germline V gene data show CDR1 as SEHNR and CDR2 as FQNEAQ (reference sequence). V was pared by 5 bases and J by 5 bases, with 12 bases of the junction left unmatched. The CDR3 sequence is 16 residues long.

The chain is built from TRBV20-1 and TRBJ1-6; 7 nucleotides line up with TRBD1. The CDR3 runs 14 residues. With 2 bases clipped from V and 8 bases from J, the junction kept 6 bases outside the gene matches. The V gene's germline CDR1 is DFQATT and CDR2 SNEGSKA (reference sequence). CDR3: CSARFSRGYSPLHF. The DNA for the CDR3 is TGCAGTGCTAGATTTAGCAGGGGGTATTCACCCCTCCACTTT.

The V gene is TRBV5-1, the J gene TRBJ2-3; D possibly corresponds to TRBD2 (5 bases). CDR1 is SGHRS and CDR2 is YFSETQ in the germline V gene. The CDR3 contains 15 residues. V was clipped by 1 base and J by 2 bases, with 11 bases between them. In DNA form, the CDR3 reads TGCGCCAGCAGCTTGCGGGCGGGCCCCACAGATACGCAGTATTTT. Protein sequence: CASSLRAGPTDTQYF.

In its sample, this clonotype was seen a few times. The CDR3 region has the DNA TGTGCCACCTCGACAGGGGTCTATGAGCAGTTCTTC. This gives the protein CATSTGVYEQFF. V usage is TRBV28 and J usage is TRBJ2-1; 8 bases are a match to TRBD1. Per the germline V gene, CDR1 is MDHEN and CDR2 is SYDVKM. V lost 10 bases, J lost 8 bases, and 7 bases stayed unmatched. The CDR3 covers 12 residues. Full variable domain (missing parts from reference TRBV28 and TRBJ2-1): DVKVTQSSRYLVKRTGEKVFLECVQDMDHENMFWYRQDPGLGLRLIYFSYDVKMKEKGDIPEGYSVSREKKERFSLILESASTNQTSMYLCATSTGVYEQFFGPGTRLTVL.

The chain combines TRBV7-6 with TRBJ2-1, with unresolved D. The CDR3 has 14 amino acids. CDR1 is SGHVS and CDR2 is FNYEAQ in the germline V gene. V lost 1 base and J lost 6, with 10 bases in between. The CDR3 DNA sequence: TGTGCCAGCAGCTTAGATCCAGCCATCAATGAGCAGTTCTTC. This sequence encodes CASSLDPAINEQFF.

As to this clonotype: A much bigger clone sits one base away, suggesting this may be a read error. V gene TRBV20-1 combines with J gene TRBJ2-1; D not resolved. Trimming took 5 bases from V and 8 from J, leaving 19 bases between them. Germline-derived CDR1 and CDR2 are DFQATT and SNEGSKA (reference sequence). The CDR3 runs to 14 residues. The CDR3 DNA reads TGCAGTGCTCGTTTACATTTATACAAGGATGAGCAGTTCTTC. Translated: CSARLHLYKDEQFF.

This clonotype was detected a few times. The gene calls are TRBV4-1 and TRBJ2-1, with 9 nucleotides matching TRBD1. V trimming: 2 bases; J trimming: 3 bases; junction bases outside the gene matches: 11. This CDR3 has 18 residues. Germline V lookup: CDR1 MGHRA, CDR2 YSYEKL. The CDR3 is CASSQHPGQGGDYNEQFF. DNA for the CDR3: TGCGCCAGCAGCCAACACCCGGGACAGGGAGGGGACTACAATGAGCAGTTCTTC.

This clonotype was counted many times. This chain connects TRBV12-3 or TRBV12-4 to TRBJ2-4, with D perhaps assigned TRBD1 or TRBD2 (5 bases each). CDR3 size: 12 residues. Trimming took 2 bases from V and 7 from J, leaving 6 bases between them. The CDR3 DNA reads TGTGCCAGCAGTTTATGGGGGAACATTCAGTACTTC. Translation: CASSLWGNIQYF.

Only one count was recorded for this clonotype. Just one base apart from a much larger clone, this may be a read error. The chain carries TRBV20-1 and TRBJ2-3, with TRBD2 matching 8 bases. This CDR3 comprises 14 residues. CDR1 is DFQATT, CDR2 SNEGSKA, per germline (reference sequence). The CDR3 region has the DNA TGCATTGCTGAAATAGCGGGGCGCACAGATACGCAGTATTTT. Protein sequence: CIAEIAGRTDTQYF.

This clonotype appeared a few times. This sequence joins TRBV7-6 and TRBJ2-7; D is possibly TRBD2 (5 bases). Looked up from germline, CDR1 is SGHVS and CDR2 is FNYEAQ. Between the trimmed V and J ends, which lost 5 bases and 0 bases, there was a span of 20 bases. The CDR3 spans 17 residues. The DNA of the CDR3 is TGTGCCAGCAGCCTCACACCCACTGCGAGGGCCTCCTACGAGCAGTACTTC. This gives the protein CASSLTPTARASYEQYF.

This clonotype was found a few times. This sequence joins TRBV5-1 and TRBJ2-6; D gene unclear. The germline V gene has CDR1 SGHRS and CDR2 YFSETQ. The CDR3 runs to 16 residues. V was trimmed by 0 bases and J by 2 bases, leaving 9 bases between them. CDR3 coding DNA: TGCGCCAGCAGCTTGGACAGAACGGCTGGGGCCAACGTCCTGACTTTC. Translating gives CASSLDRTAGANVLTF.

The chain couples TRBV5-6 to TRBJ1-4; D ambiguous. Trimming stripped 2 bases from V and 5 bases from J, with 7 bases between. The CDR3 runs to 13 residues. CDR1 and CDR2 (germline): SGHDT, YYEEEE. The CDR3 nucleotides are TGTGCCAGCAGCTTCTCTCTCAATGAAAAACTGTTTTTT. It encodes CASSFSLNEKLFF.

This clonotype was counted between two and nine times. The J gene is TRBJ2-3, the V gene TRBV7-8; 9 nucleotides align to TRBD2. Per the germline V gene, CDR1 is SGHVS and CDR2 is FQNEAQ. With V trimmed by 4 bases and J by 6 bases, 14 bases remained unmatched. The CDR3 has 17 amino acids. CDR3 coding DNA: TGTGCCAGCAGCTATTCCTTAGGCGGGAGGGGGGGGGATACGCAGTATTTT. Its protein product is CASSYSLGGRGGDTQYF.

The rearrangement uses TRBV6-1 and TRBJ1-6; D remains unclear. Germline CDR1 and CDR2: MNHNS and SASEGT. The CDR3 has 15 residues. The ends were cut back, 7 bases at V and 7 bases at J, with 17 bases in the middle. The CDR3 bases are TGTGCCAGCACCAGAGACCAGGCGGGGAATTCACCCCTCCACTTT. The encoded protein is CASTRDQAGNSPLHF.

The CDR3, as DNA: TGCGCCAGCAGCTTAAATACAGGGGGCTTATCAGAGACCCAGTACTTC. Protein product: CASSLNTGGLSETQYF. The V gene is TRBV5-1, the J gene TRBJ2-5; 9 nucleotides match TRBD1. Germline lookup yields CDR1 SGHRS and CDR2 YFSETQ. The trim removed 2 bases at V and 4 bases at J, leaving 9 bases unmatched. CDR3 length equals 16 residues.

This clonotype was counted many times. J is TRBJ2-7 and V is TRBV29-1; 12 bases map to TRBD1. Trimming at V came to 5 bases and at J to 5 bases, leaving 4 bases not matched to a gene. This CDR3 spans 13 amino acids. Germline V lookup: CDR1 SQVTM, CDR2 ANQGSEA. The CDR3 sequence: CSVRDRGQNEQYF. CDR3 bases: TGCAGCGTTCGGGACAGGGGGCAGAACGAGCAGTACTTC.

CDR3 coding DNA: TGCGCCAGCACTCCTACTAGCGGGGGGTACGATGAGCAGTTCTTC. Its translation is CASTPTSGGYDEQFF. V usage is TRBV5-1 and J usage is TRBJ2-1, with TRBD2 matching 12 bases. The CDR3 is 15 amino acids. Losses at the gene ends were 6 bases for V and 8 bases for J; bases not matched to a gene: 9. The germline CDR1 and CDR2 sequences are SGHRS and YFSETQ.

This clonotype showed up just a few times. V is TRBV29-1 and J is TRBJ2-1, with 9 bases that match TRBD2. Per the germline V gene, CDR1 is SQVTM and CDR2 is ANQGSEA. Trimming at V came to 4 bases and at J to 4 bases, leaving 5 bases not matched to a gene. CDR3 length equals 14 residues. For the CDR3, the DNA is TGCAGCGTTGTTGGCCTAGCGGGGTACAATGAGCAGTTCTTC. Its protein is CSVVGLAGYNEQFF.

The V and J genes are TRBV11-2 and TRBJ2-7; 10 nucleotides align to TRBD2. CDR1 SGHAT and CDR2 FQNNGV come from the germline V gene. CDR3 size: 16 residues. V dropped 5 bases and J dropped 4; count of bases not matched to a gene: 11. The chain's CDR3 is CASSRARASGSYEQYF. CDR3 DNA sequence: TGTGCCAGCAGCCGTGCTAGGGCTAGCGGGAGTTACGAGCAGTACTTC.

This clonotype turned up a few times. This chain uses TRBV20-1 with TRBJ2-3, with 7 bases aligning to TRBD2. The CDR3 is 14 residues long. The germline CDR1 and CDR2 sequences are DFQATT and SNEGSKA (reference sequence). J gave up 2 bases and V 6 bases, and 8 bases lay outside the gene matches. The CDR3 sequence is CSAGAAGSTDTQYF. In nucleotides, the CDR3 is TGCAGTGCCGGGGCAGCGGGGTCCACAGATACGCAGTATTTT.

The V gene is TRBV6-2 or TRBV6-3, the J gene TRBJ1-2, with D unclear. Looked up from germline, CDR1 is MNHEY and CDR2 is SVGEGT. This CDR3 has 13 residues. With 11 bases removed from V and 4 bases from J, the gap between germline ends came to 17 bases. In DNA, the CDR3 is TGTGCCCATACCGAACAGCATCTCTATGGCTACACCTTC. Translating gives CAHTEQHLYGYTF.

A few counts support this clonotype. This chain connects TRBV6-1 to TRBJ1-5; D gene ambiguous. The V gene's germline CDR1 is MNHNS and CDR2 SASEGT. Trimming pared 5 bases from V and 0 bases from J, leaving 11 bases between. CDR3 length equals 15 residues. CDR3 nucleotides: TGTGCCAGCAGTCCACAGTCCTATAGCAATCAGCCCCAGCATTTT. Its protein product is CASSPQSYSNQPQHF.

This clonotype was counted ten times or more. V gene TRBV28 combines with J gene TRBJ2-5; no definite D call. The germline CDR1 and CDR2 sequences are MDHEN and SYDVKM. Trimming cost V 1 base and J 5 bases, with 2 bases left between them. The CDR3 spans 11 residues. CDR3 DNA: TGTGCCAGCAGTTTATACGAGACCCAGTACTTC. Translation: CASSLYETQYF.

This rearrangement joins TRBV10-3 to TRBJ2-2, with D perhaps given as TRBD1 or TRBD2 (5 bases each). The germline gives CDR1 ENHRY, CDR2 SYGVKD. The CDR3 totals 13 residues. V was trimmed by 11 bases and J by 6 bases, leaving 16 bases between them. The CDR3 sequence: CASGQTNPGELFF. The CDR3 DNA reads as TGTGCCTCGGGGCAGACAAACCCCGGGGAGCTGTTTTTT.

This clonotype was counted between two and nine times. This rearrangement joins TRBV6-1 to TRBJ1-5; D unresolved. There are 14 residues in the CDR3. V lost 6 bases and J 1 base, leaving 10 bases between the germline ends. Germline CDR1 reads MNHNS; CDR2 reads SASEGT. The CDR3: CASSRDESNQPQHF. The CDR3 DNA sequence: TGTGCCAGCAGCCGCGACGAAAGCAATCAGCCCCAGCATTTT.

The CDR3 loop is CASSWERGRGPEQFF. For the CDR3, the DNA is TGTGCCAGCAGCTGGGAAAGAGGTCGGGGGCCGGAGCAGTTCTTC. The J gene is TRBJ2-1, the V gene TRBV7-2, with D perhaps being TRBD1 or TRBD2 (6 bases each). The length of the CDR3 is 15 residues. V was trimmed by 4 bases and J by 10 bases, leaving 20 bases between them. Germline-derived CDR1 and CDR2 are SGHTA and FQGNSA.

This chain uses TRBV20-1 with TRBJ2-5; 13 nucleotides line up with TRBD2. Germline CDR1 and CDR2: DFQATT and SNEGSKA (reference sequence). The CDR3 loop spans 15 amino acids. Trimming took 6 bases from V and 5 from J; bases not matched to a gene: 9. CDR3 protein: CSAPTSGGVLETQYF. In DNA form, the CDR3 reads TGCAGTGCACCAACTAGCGGGGGGGTCTTGGAGACCCAGTACTTC.

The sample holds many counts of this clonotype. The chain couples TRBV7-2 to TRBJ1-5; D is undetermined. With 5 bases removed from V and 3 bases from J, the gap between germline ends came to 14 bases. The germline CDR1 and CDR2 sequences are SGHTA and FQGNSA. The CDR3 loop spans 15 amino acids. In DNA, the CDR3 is TGTGCCAGCAGCCGGGGTGGACCTGTCAATCAGCCCCAGCATTTT. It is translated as CASSRGGPVNQPQHF.

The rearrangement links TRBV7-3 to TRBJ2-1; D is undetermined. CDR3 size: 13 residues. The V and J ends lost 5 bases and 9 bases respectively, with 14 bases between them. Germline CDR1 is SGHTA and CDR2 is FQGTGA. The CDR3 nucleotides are TGTGCCAGCAGCCCTCCGGCAGGTGTTGAGCAGTTCTTC. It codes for CASSPPAGVEQFF.

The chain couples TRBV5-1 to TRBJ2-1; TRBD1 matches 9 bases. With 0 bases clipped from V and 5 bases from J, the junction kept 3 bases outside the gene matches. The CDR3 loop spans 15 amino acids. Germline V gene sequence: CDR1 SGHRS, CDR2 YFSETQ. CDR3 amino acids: CASSLDGTGHNEQFF. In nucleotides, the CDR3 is TGCGCCAGCAGCTTGGACGGGACAGGGCACAATGAGCAGTTCTTC.

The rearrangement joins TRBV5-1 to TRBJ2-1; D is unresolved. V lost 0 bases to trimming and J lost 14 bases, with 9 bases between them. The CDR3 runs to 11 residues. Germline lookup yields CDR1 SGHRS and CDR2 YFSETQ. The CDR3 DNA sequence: TGCGCCAGCAGCTTGGGGGTGTTTAAGTTCTTC. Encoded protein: CASSLGVFKFF.